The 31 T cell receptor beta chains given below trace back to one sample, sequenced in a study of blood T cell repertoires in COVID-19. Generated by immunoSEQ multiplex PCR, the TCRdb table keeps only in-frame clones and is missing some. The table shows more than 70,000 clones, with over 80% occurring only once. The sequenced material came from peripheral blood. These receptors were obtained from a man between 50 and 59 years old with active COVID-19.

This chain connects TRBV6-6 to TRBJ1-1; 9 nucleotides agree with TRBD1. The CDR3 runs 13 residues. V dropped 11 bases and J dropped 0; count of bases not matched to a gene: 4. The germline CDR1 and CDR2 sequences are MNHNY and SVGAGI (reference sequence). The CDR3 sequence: CAATGGLNTEAFF. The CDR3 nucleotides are TGTGCCGCGACAGGGGGTTTGAACACTGAAGCTTTCTTT.

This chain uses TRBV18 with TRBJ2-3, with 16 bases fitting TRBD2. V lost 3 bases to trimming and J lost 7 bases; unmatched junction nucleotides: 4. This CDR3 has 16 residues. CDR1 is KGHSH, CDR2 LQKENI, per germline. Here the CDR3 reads CASSPAGLAGGYTQYF. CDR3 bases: TGTGCCAGCTCACCGGCGGGACTAGCGGGGGGGTATACGCAGTATTTT.

This CDR3 reads CASSYYGQGNEQYF. CDR3 coding DNA: TGTGCCAGCAGTTACTACGGACAGGGTAACGAGCAGTACTTC. This chain connects TRBV6-5 to TRBJ2-7; 8 bases map to TRBD1. Germline V lookup: CDR1 MNHEY, CDR2 SVGAGI. The V and J ends lost 1 base and 5 bases, in that order; junction bases with no gene match: 4. CDR3 length: 14 amino acids.

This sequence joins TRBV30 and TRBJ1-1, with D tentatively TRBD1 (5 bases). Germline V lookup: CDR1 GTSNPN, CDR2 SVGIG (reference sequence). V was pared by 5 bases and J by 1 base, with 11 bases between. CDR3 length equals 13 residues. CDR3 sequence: CAWDRVENTEAFF. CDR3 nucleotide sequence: TGTGCCTGGGACAGAGTGGAGAACACTGAAGCTTTCTTT.

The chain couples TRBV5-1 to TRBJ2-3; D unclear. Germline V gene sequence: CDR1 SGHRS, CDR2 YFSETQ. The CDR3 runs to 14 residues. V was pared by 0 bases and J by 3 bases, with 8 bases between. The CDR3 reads CASSLVLATDTQYF. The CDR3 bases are TGCGCCAGCAGCTTGGTATTAGCAACAGATACGCAGTATTTT. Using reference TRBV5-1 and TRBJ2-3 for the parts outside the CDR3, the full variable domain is KAGVTQTPRYLIKTRGQQVTLSCSPISGHRSVSWYQQTPGQGLQFLFEYFSETQRNKGNFPGRFSGRQFSNSRSEMNVSTLELGDSALYLCASSLVLATDTQYFGPGTRLTVL.

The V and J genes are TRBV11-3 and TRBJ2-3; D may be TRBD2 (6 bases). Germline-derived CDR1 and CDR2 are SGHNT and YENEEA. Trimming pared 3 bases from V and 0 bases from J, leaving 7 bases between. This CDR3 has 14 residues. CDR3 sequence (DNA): TGTGCCAGCAGCTTGGGGGGTAGCACAGATACGCAGTATTTT. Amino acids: CASSLGGSTDTQYF.

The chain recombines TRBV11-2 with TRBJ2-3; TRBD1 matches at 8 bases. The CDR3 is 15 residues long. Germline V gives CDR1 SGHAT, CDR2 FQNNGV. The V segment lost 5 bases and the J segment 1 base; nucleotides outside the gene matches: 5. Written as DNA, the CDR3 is TGTGCCAGCAGCAACCGGACAGGGCGCACAGATACGCAGTATTTT. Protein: CASSNRTGRTDTQYF. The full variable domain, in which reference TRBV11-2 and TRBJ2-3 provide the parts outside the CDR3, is EAGVAQSPRYKIIEKRQSVAFWCNPISGHATLYWYQQILGQGPKLLIQFQNNGVVDDSQLPKDRFSAERLKGVDSTLKIQPAKLEDSAVYLCASSNRTGRTDTQYFGPGTRLTVL.

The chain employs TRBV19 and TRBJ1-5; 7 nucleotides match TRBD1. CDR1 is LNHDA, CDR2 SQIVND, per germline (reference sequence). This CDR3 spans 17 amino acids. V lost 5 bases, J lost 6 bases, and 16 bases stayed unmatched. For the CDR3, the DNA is TGTGCCAGTAGTCCTTTCCCGGCCAGGGGGGCGGTTCAGCCCCAGCATTTT. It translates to CASSPFPARGAVQPQHF.

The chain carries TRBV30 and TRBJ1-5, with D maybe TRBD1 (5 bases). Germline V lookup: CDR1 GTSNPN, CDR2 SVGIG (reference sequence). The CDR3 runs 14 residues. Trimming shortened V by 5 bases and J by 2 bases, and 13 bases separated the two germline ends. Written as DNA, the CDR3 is TGTGCCTGGTCGGAGGGGTTTGGCAATCAGCCCCAGCATTTT. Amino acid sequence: CAWSEGFGNQPQHF.

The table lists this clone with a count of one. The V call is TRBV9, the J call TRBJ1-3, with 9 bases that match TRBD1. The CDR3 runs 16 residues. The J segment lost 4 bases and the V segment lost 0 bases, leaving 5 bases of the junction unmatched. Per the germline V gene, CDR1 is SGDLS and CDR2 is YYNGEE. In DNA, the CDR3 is TGTGCCAGCAGCGTAGATGGACAGGGGAGGGGAAACACCATATATTTT. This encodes CASSVDGQGRGNTIYF. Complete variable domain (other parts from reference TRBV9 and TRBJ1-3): DSGVTQTPKHLITATGQRVTLRCSPRSGDLSVYWYQQSLDQGLQFLIQYYNGEERAKGNILERFSAQQFPDLHSELNLSSLELGDSALYFCASSVDGQGRGNTIYFGEGSWLTVV.

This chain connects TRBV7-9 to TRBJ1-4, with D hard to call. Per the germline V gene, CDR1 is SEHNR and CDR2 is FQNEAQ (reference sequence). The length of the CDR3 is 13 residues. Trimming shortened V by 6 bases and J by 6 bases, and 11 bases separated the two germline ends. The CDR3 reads CASREDGDEKLFF. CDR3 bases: TGTGCCAGCAGAGAGGACGGGGATGAAAAACTGTTTTTT.

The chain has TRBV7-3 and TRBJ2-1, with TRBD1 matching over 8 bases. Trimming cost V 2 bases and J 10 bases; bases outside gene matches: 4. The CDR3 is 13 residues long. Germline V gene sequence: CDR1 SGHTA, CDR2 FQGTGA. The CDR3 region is CASSLPQGGEQFF. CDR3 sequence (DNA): TGTGCCAGCAGCTTACCACAGGGGGGCGAGCAGTTCTTC.

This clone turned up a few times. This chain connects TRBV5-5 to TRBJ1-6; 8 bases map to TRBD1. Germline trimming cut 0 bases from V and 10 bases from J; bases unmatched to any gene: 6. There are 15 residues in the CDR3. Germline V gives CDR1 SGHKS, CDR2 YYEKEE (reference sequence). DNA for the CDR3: TGTGCCAGCAGCTTGGGACAGGGGTGGAGATCACCCCTCCACTTT. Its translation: CASSLGQGWRSPLHF.

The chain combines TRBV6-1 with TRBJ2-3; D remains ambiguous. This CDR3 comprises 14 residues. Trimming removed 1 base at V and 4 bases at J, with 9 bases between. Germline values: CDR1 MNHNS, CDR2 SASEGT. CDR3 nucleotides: TGTGCCAGCAGTGAAGTAGCCCCTGCAGATACGCAGTATTTT. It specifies CASSEVAPADTQYF.

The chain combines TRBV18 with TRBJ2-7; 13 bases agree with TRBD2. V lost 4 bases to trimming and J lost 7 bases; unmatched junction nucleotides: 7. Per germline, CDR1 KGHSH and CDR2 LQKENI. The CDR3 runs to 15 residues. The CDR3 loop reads CASSLLAGGPWEQYF. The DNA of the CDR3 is TGTGCCAGCTCACTACTAGCGGGAGGGCCATGGGAGCAGTACTTC. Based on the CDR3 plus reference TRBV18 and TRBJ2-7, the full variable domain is NAGVMQNPRHLVRRRGQEARLRCSPMKGHSHVYWYRQLPEEGLKFMVYLQKENIIDESGMPKERFSAEFPKEGPSILRIQQVVRGDSAAYFCASSLLAGGPWEQYFGPGTRLTVT.

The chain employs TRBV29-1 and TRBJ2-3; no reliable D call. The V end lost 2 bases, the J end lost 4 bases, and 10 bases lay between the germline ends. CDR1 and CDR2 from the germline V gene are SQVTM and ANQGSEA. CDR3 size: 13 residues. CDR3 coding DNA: TGCAGCGTTGAAACTAACGAGGCAGATACGCAGTATTTT. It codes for CSVETNEADTQYF.

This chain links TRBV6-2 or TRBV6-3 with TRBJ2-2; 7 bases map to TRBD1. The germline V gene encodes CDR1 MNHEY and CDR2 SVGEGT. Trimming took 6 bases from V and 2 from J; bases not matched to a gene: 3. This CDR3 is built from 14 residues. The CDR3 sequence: CASSRDRNTGELFF. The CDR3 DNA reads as TGTGCCAGCAGCCGGGACAGAAACACCGGGGAGCTGTTTTTT.

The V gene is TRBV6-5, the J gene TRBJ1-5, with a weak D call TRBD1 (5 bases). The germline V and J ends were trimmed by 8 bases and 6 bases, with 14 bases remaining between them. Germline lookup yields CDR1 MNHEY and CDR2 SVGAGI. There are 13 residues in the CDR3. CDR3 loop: CASGSGQGQPQHF. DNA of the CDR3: TGTGCCAGCGGCTCGGGTCAGGGTCAGCCCCAGCATTTT.

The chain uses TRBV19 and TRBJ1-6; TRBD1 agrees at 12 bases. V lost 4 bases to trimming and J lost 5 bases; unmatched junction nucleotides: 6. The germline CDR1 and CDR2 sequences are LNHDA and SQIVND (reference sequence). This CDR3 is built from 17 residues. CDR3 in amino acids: CASSSPGTGGDNSPLHF. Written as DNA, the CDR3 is TGTGCCAGTAGTAGCCCCGGGACAGGGGGCGATAATTCACCCCTCCACTTT. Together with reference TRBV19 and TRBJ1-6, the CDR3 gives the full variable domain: DGGITQSPKYLFRKEGQNVTLSCEQNLNHDAMYWYRQDPGQGLRLIYYSQIVNDFQKGDIAEGYSVSREKKESFPLTVTSAQKNPTAFYLCASSSPGTGGDNSPLHFGNGTRLTVT.

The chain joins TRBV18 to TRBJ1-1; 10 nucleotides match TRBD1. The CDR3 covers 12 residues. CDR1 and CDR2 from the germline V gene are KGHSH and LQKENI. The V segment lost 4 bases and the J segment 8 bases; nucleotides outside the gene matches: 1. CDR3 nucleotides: TGTGCCAGCTCACTGGGACAGGGGGAAGCTTTCTTT. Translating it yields CASSLGQGEAFF.

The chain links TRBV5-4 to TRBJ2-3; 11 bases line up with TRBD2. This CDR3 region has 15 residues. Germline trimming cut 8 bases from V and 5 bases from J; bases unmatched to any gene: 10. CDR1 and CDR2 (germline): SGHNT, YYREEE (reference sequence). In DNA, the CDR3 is TGTGCCAGTACCCCACTAGCGGGAGAGATAGATACGCAGTATTTT. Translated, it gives CASTPLAGEIDTQYF. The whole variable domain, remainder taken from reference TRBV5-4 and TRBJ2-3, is ETGVTQSPTHLIKTRGQQVTLRCSSQSGHNTVSWYQQALGQGPQFIFQYYREEENGRGNFPPRFSGLQFPNYSSELNVNALELDDSALYLCASTPLAGEIDTQYFGPGTRLTVL.

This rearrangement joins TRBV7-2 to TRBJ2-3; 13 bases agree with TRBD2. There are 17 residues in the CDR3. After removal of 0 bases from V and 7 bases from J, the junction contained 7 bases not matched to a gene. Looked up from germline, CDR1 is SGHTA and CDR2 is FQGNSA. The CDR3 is CASSLALAGGIGNTQYF. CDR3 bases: TGTGCCAGCAGCTTAGCACTAGCGGGGGGGATCGGGAATACGCAGTATTTT.

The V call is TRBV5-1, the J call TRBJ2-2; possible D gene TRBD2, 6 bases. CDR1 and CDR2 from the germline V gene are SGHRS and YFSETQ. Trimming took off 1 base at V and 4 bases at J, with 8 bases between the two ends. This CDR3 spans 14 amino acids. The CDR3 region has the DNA TGCGCCAGCAGCTTGTGGGGAGGCACCGGGGAGCTGTTTTTT. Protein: CASSLWGGTGELFF.

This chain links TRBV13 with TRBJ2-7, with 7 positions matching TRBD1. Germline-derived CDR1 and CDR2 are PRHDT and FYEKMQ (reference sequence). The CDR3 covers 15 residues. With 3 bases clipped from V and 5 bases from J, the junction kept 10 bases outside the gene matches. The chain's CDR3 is CASSFNRGRSHEQYF. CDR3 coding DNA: TGTGCCAGCAGCTTCAACAGGGGTCGTAGTCACGAGCAGTACTTC.

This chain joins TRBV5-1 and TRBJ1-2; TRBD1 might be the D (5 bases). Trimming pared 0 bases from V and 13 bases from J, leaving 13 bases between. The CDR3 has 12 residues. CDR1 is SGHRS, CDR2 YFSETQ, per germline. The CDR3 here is CASSLEWGPSTF. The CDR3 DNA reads TGCGCCAGCAGCTTGGAGTGGGGCCCGAGCACCTTC.

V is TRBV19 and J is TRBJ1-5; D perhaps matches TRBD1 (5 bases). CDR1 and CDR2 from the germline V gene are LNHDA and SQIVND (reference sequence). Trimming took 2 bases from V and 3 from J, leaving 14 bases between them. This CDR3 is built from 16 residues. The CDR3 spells CASSILSGGPNQPQHF. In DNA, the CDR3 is TGTGCCAGTAGTATACTAAGCGGGGGTCCCAATCAGCCCCAGCATTTT.

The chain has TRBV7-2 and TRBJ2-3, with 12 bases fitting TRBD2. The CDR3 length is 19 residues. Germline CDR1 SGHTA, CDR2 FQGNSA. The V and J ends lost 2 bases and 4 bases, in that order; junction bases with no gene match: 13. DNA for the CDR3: TGTGCCAGCAGCTTAAGGGCTAGCGGGGGGGCCTTAGCGGCAGATACGCAGTATTTT. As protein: CASSLRASGGALAADTQYF. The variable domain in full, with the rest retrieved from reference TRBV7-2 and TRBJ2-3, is GAGVSQSPSNKVTEKGKDVELRCDPISGHTALYWYRQSLGQGLEFLIYFQGNSAPDKSGLPSDRFSAERTGGSVSTLTIQRTQQEDSAVYLCASSLRASGGALAADTQYFGPGTRLTVL.

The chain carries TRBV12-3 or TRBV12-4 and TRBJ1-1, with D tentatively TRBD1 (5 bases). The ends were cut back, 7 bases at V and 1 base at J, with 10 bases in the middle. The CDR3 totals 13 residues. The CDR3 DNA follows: TGTGCCAGCAAAGCAGGGCAGAACACTGAAGCTTTCTTT. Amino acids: CASKAGQNTEAFF.

CDR3 protein: CASSFAVSPLHF. The DNA of the CDR3 is TGTGCCAGCAGTTTTGCAGTTTCACCCCTCCACTTT. This chain uses TRBV28 with TRBJ1-6, with D unresolved. Germline CDR1 and CDR2: MDHEN and SYDVKM. This CDR3 has 12 amino acids. Trimming removed 3 bases from V and 9 bases from J, with 6 bases in between. The whole variable domain, remainder taken from reference TRBV28 and TRBJ1-6, is DVKVTQSSRYLVKRTGEKVFLECVQDMDHENMFWYRQDPGLGLRLIYFSYDVKMKEKGDIPEGYSVSREKKERFSLILESASTNQTSMYLCASSFAVSPLHFGNGTRLTVT.

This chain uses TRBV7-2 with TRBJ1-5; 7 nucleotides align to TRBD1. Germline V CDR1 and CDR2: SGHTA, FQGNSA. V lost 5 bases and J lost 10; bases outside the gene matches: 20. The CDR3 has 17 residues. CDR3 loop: CASSHPAGTATISPQHF. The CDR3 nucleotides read TGTGCCAGCAGCCACCCCGCGGGGACAGCGACAATCAGCCCCCAGCATTTT.

CDR3 in DNA: TGTGCCAGCAGTGATCGCGGGACTGAAGCTTTCTTT. It is translated as CASSDRGTEAFF. The chain has TRBV25-1 and TRBJ1-1; D not certain. CDR1 and CDR2 (germline): MGHDK, SYGVNS. With 3 bases removed from V and 5 bases from J, the gap between germline ends came to 7 bases. The CDR3 is made up of 12 amino acids. Combining the CDR3 with reference TRBV25-1 and TRBJ1-1 gives the whole variable domain EADIYQTPRYLVIGTGKKITLECSQTMGHDKMYWYQQDPGMELHLIHYSYGVNSTEKGDLSSESTVSRIRTEHFPLTLESARPSHTSQYLCASSDRGTEAFFGQGTRLTVV.